The rows below give T cell receptor beta chains drawn from one sample of a study of T cells in Graves' hyperthyroidism and ophthalmopathy. TCRdb independently ran MiXCR on the multiplex PCR reads; one entry per CDR3 protein. Of 350,000 to 400,000 distinct CDR3 sequences listed, under 15% are singletons. Sequencing was carried out using blood. These receptors originate from a woman under 40 with Graves' hyperthyroidism. Each CDR3 is given with its conserved first and last residue. Each record gives: V gene, J gene, clone size, D gene, CDR3 protein, CDR3 DNA. A D gene is named only where the DNA matches it firmly. Expanded clones are given a class, and other clones once, few, many or no size at all.

v_gene: TRBV20-1
j_gene: TRBJ1-4
abundance: NA
d_gene: NA
CDR3aa: CSAGLQPHNEKLFF
CDR3nt: TGCAGTGCTGGATTACAGCCGCATAATGAAAAACTGTTTTTT

v_gene: TRBV10-3
j_gene: TRBJ2-7
abundance: NA
d_gene: NA
CDR3aa: CAITDTNLSEQYF
CDR3nt: TGTGCCATCACGGATACCAACCTTTCGGAGCAGTACTTC

v_gene: TRBV29-1
j_gene: TRBJ1-2
abundance: few
d_gene: NA
CDR3aa: CSVLTDNYGYTF
CDR3nt: TGCAGCGTTTTGACCGATAACTATGGCTACACCTTC

v_gene: TRBV10-2
j_gene: TRBJ2-7
abundance: NA
d_gene: NA
CDR3aa: CASSDPAPVEQYF
CDR3nt: TGCGCCAGCAGTGACCCCGCCCCGGTCGAGCAGTACTTC

v_gene: TRBV7-9
j_gene: TRBJ2-1
abundance: many
d_gene: NA
CDR3aa: CASSLSDNEQFF
CDR3nt: TGTGCCAGCAGCTTATCAGACAATGAGCAGTTCTTC

v_gene: TRBV9
j_gene: TRBJ2-7
abundance: NA
d_gene: NA
CDR3aa: CASSPTEHPYEQYF
CDR3nt: TGTGCCAGCAGCCCCACAGAGCATCCCTACGAGCAGTACTTC

v_gene: TRBV7-9
j_gene: TRBJ2-7
abundance: many
d_gene: NA
CDR3aa: CASSLQGNYEQYF
CDR3nt: TGTGCCAGCAGCTTACAGGGCAACTACGAGCAGTACTTC

v_gene: TRBV9
j_gene: TRBJ2-3
abundance: few
d_gene: TRBD2
CDR3aa: CASSVDIRTSGGSTDTQYF
CDR3nt: TGTGCCAGCAGCGTAGATATACGGACTAGCGGGGGCAGCACAGATACGCAGTATTTT

v_gene: TRBV19
j_gene: TRBJ1-2
abundance: NA
d_gene: NA
CDR3aa: CASTAMTGNYGYTF
CDR3nt: TGTGCCAGTACTGCCATGACTGGCAACTATGGCTACACCTTC

v_gene: TRBV14
j_gene: TRBJ2-1
abundance: few
d_gene: NA
CDR3aa: CASSQGNVNEQFF
CDR3nt: TGTGCCAGCAGCCAAGGAAACGTTAATGAGCAGTTCTTC

v_gene: TRBV9
j_gene: TRBJ1-2
abundance: NA
d_gene: TRBD1
CDR3aa: CASSNGQGVYGYTF
CDR3nt: TGTGCCAGCAGCAATGGACAGGGGGTGTATGGCTACACCTTC

v_gene: TRBV30
j_gene: TRBJ2-3
abundance: NA
d_gene: TRBD2
CDR3aa: CALAGTQYF
CDR3nt: TGTGCTTTAGCGGGGACGCAGTATTTT

v_gene: TRBV20-1
j_gene: TRBJ2-1
abundance: many
d_gene: TRBD2
CDR3aa: CSASLADNEQFF
CDR3nt: TGCAGTGCTTCACTAGCGGACAATGAGCAGTTCTTC

v_gene: TRBV12-3/TRBV12-4
j_gene: TRBJ2-1
abundance: few
d_gene: NA
CDR3aa: CASNHYSASSYNEQFF
CDR3nt: TGTGCCAGCAACCACTATTCGGCCAGCTCCTACAATGAGCAGTTCTTC

v_gene: TRBV20-1
j_gene: TRBJ2-7
abundance: NA
d_gene: NA
CDR3aa: CSASSDTYEQYF
CDR3nt: TGCAGTGCTAGCTCGGACACCTACGAGCAGTACTTC

v_gene: TRBV6-1
j_gene: TRBJ1-5
abundance: NA
d_gene: NA
CDR3aa: CASNIGGGNQPQHF
CDR3nt: TGTGCCAGCAACATAGGGGGTGGCAATCAGCCCCAGCATTTT

v_gene: TRBV27
j_gene: TRBJ2-4
abundance: NA
d_gene: TRBD2
CDR3aa: CASRTSGNIQYF
CDR3nt: TGTGCCAGTCGGACTAGCGGAAACATTCAGTACTTC

v_gene: TRBV6-1
j_gene: TRBJ2-7
abundance: NA
d_gene: TRBD2
CDR3aa: CASSPTGGLGLAGSGSEQYF
CDR3nt: TGTGCCAGCAGTCCGACCGGGGGTCTGGGACTAGCGGGATCAGGCAGCGAGCAGTACTTC

v_gene: TRBV24-1
j_gene: TRBJ2-5
abundance: NA
d_gene: NA
CDR3aa: CATSEGDIKEETQYF
CDR3nt: TGTGCCACCAGTGAGGGGGACATTAAAGAGGAGACCCAGTACTTC

v_gene: TRBV7-2
j_gene: TRBJ1-2
abundance: few
d_gene: TRBD1
CDR3aa: CASSLTAGQTYGYTF
CDR3nt: TGTGCCAGCAGCTTAACCGCGGGACAGACCTATGGCTACACCTTC

v_gene: TRBV5-1
j_gene: TRBJ2-1
abundance: NA
d_gene: NA
CDR3aa: CASRGVGNEQFF
CDR3nt: TGCGCCAGCAGGGGGGTCGGCAATGAGCAGTTCTTC

v_gene: TRBV28
j_gene: TRBJ1-1
abundance: many
d_gene: NA
CDR3aa: CASRPPRSLDTEAFF
CDR3nt: TGTGCCAGCAGGCCCCCGAGATCCCTTGACACTGAAGCTTTCTTT

v_gene: TRBV27
j_gene: TRBJ1-4
abundance: few
d_gene: NA
CDR3aa: CASSFSYGATNEKLFF
CDR3nt: TGTGCCAGCAGTTTTTCATACGGTGCAACTAATGAAAAACTGTTTTTT

v_gene: TRBV9
j_gene: TRBJ2-5
abundance: few
d_gene: TRBD2
CDR3aa: CASSVGVSGWEGFGETQYF
CDR3nt: TGTGCCAGCAGCGTAGGTGTGTCTGGATGGGAGGGCTTCGGCGAGACCCAGTACTTC

v_gene: TRBV10-3
j_gene: TRBJ2-3
abundance: many
d_gene: NA
CDR3aa: CAGADWGADTQYF
CDR3nt: TGTGCCGGGGCGGACTGGGGCGCGGATACGCAGTATTTT

v_gene: TRBV20-1
j_gene: TRBJ2-1
abundance: many
d_gene: TRBD2
CDR3aa: CSALRLAGGSYNEQFF
CDR3nt: TGCAGTGCTCTACGACTAGCGGGAGGCTCCTACAATGAGCAGTTCTTC

v_gene: TRBV7-8
j_gene: TRBJ2-3
abundance: few
d_gene: TRBD2
CDR3aa: CASSLQTSGSPDTQYF
CDR3nt: TGTGCCAGCAGCCTCCAGACTAGCGGGAGTCCAGATACGCAGTATTTT

v_gene: TRBV28
j_gene: TRBJ2-1
abundance: many
d_gene: TRBD2
CDR3aa: CASSWSGTSSYNEQFF
CDR3nt: TGTGCCAGCAGTTGGAGCGGGACCAGCTCCTACAATGAGCAGTTCTTC

v_gene: TRBV11-1
j_gene: TRBJ2-7
abundance: many
d_gene: NA
CDR3aa: CASSSRVLSSYEQYF
CDR3nt: TGTGCCAGCAGCTCCAGGGTGCTTAGCTCCTACGAGCAGTACTTC

v_gene: TRBV3-1
j_gene: TRBJ1-1
abundance: many
d_gene: NA
CDR3aa: CASSQEGWNTEAFF
CDR3nt: TGTGCCAGCAGCCAAGAAGGGTGGAACACTGAAGCTTTCTTT

v_gene: TRBV5-1
j_gene: TRBJ2-1
abundance: few
d_gene: NA
CDR3aa: CASSLGQSNEQFF
CDR3nt: TGCGCCAGCAGCTTGGGACAGAGCAATGAGCAGTTCTTC

v_gene: TRBV12-3/TRBV12-4
j_gene: TRBJ2-2
abundance: many
d_gene: TRBD2
CDR3aa: CASSLGGADTGELFF
CDR3nt: TGTGCCAGCAGCCTCGGGGGGGCGGACACCGGGGAGCTGTTTTTT

v_gene: TRBV24-1
j_gene: TRBJ1-4
abundance: NA
d_gene: TRBD1
CDR3aa: CATSDTGQGREKLFF
CDR3nt: TGTGCCACCAGTGACACGGGACAGGGTAGGGAAAAACTGTTTTTT

v_gene: TRBV3-1
j_gene: TRBJ2-2
abundance: many
d_gene: NA
CDR3aa: CASSQGTALGGELFF
CDR3nt: TGTGCCAGCAGCCAAGGTACAGCCTTGGGAGGGGAGCTGTTTTTT

v_gene: TRBV7-2
j_gene: TRBJ2-3
abundance: NA
d_gene: NA
CDR3aa: CASSLAPARADTQYF
CDR3nt: TGTGCCAGCAGTCTAGCGCCGGCCCGGGCAGATACGCAGTATTTT

v_gene: TRBV24-1
j_gene: TRBJ2-1
abundance: NA
d_gene: TRBD2
CDR3aa: CATSDTTRTSGHYNEQFF
CDR3nt: TGTGCCACCAGTGATACTACAAGGACTAGCGGGCATTACAATGAGCAGTTCTTC

v_gene: TRBV6-1
j_gene: TRBJ2-2
abundance: NA
d_gene: NA
CDR3aa: CASSVSSGGGGLFF
CDR3nt: TGTGCCAGCAGTGTATCTTCGGGTGGTGGGGGGCTGTTTTTT

v_gene: TRBV9
j_gene: TRBJ2-1
abundance: NA
d_gene: NA
CDR3aa: CASSVVSTGKNEQFF
CDR3nt: TGTGCCAGCAGCGTAGTTTCTACAGGCAAGAATGAGCAGTTCTTC

v_gene: TRBV4-1
j_gene: TRBJ2-3
abundance: NA
d_gene: NA
CDR3aa: CASSLRAGGWNGDTQYF
CDR3nt: TGCGCCAGCAGCCTCCGGGCCGGAGGGTGGAATGGGGATACGCAGTATTTT

v_gene: TRBV7-3
j_gene: TRBJ2-3
abundance: NA
d_gene: NA
CDR3aa: CASSYDRNTDTQYF
CDR3nt: TGTGCCAGCAGCTATGACAGGAACACAGATACGCAGTATTTT

v_gene: TRBV6-1
j_gene: TRBJ2-7
abundance: NA
d_gene: NA
CDR3aa: CASSAPGIPGSYEQYF
CDR3nt: TGTGCCAGCAGTGCCCCCGGGATCCCAGGCAGCTACGAGCAGTACTTC

v_gene: TRBV5-1
j_gene: TRBJ2-1
abundance: many
d_gene: NA
CDR3aa: CASSLAGTSYNEQFF
CDR3nt: TGCGCCAGCAGCTTGGCAGGGACGTCCTACAATGAGCAGTTCTTC

v_gene: TRBV10-2
j_gene: TRBJ1-5
abundance: once
d_gene: TRBD1
CDR3aa: CASSSLPGQGVANQPQHF
CDR3nt: TGCGCCAGCAGTTCCCTCCCCGGACAGGGGGTTGCCAATCAGCCCCAGCATTTT

v_gene: TRBV18
j_gene: TRBJ2-1
abundance: many
d_gene: NA
CDR3aa: CASSPLAIQGNEQFF
CDR3nt: TGTGCCAGCTCACCGCTAGCAATTCAGGGGAATGAGCAGTTCTTC

v_gene: TRBV10-3
j_gene: TRBJ2-2
abundance: many
d_gene: TRBD2
CDR3aa: CAIRTSGATGELFF
CDR3nt: TGTGCCATCAGGACTAGCGGGGCCACCGGGGAGCTGTTTTTT

v_gene: TRBV15
j_gene: TRBJ1-2
abundance: few
d_gene: NA
CDR3aa: CATSRGSPYGYTF
CDR3nt: TGTGCCACCAGCAGAGGCAGCCCCTATGGCTACACCTTC

v_gene: TRBV29-1
j_gene: TRBJ2-2
abundance: NA
d_gene: TRBD2
CDR3aa: CSPPLGLALNTGELFF
CDR3nt: TGCAGCCCGCCCCTCGGACTAGCACTAAACACCGGGGAGCTGTTTTTT

v_gene: TRBV20-1
j_gene: TRBJ2-1
abundance: many
d_gene: TRBD2
CDR3aa: CSARDLVGGFYNEQFF
CDR3nt: TGCAGTGCTAGAGATTTGGTGGGAGGGTTCTACAATGAGCAGTTCTTC

v_gene: TRBV2
j_gene: TRBJ2-2
abundance: few
d_gene: TRBD2
CDR3aa: CASGGLAVTGELFF
CDR3nt: TGTGCCAGCGGGGGACTAGCGGTAACCGGGGAGCTGTTTTTT

v_gene: TRBV5-1
j_gene: TRBJ2-7
abundance: NA
d_gene: NA
CDR3aa: CASSAGFYEQYF
CDR3nt: TGCGCCAGCAGCGCCGGGTTCTACGAGCAGTACTTC

v_gene: TRBV30
j_gene: TRBJ1-1
abundance: many
d_gene: NA
CDR3aa: CAWSVTPAALNTEAFF
CDR3nt: TGTGCCTGGAGTGTAACCCCGGCAGCCTTGAACACTGAAGCTTTCTTT

v_gene: TRBV7-9
j_gene: TRBJ2-1
abundance: many
d_gene: TRBD2
CDR3aa: CASSLLTSGNDEQFF
CDR3nt: TGTGCCAGCAGCTTACTGACTAGCGGGAACGATGAGCAGTTCTTC

v_gene: TRBV29-1
j_gene: TRBJ1-4
abundance: NA
d_gene: TRBD1
CDR3aa: CSVRQGFNEKLFF
CDR3nt: TGCAGCGTCCGACAGGGATTTAATGAAAAACTGTTTTTT

v_gene: TRBV10-2
j_gene: TRBJ2-1
abundance: many
d_gene: NA
CDR3aa: CASTPEAYNEQFF
CDR3nt: TGCGCCAGCACACCGGAGGCCTACAATGAGCAGTTCTTC

v_gene: TRBV29-1
j_gene: TRBJ1-2
abundance: few
d_gene: TRBD1
CDR3aa: CSVLVRGRNYGYTF
CDR3nt: TGCAGCGTCCTAGTCAGGGGGCGGAACTATGGCTACACCTTC

v_gene: TRBV19
j_gene: TRBJ2-1
abundance: few
d_gene: NA
CDR3aa: CASSPDGEDQHHNEQFF
CDR3nt: TGTGCCAGTAGTCCGGACGGAGAAGACCAGCATCACAATGAGCAGTTCTTC

v_gene: TRBV6-1
j_gene: TRBJ1-2
abundance: few
d_gene: NA
CDR3aa: CASSEPYGGRDYGYTF
CDR3nt: TGTGCCAGCAGTGAACCCTACGGGGGCAGGGACTATGGCTACACCTTC

v_gene: TRBV5-1
j_gene: TRBJ1-4
abundance: NA
d_gene: NA
CDR3aa: CASSLNNLNEKLFF
CDR3nt: TGCGCCAGCAGCTTGAACAACCTTAATGAAAAACTGTTTTTT

v_gene: TRBV24-1
j_gene: TRBJ2-3
abundance: few
d_gene: NA
CDR3aa: CATSEPGTTDTQYF
CDR3nt: TGTGCCACCAGTGAACCTGGGACCACAGATACGCAGTATTTT

v_gene: TRBV27
j_gene: TRBJ2-1
abundance: NA
d_gene: NA
CDR3aa: CASSSSPGTIDEQFF
CDR3nt: TGTGCCAGCAGTTCCAGTCCCGGGACAATCGATGAGCAGTTCTTC